What follows describes a single TCR beta chain. The data are from a study of blood T cell repertoires in COVID-19. Study context: Spain, Italy and the United States supplied samples that represented acute and convalescent COVID-19. Nucleic acid was either cDNA or gDNA, and it came from T cells, B-cell-depleted T cells, or PBMCs.

This CDR3 contains 12 residues. With 5 bases removed from V and 2 bases from J, the gap between germline ends came to 9 bases. CDR1 is SQVTM, CDR2 ANQGSEA, per germline. Authors' methods: For nucleated cells, counts were estimated from reference gene primer amplification. Sequencing was performed with immunoSEQ multiplex PCR; in TCRdb, only in-frame clones are kept and a portion is missing. V, J and clone size are taken as reported in that table, and D and trimming were inferred from the DNA itself. The sample lists around 180,000 clones, about 88% occurring once. The specimen sequenced was peripheral blood. The chain uses TRBV29-1 and TRBJ2-5; D may be TRBD2 (6 bases). This receptor was taken from a man between 60 and 75 years old with acute or convalescent COVID-19. The CDR3: CSVRGTQETQYF. CDR3 in DNA: TGCAGCGTTCGCGGGACGCAAGAGACCCAGTACTTC.